The 32 T cell receptor beta chains reported below all come from one sample, sequenced in a study of vaccination effects on CD4 cells after COVID-19. Antigen-specific CD4+ T cells expanded by the ViraFEST assay with viral peptide pools were then sequenced. Once cultured for approximately ten days, the cells underwent separation to obtain CD4+ T cells. Participants were vaccinated with two doses of either the BNT162b2 or mRNA-1273 vaccine. Their specific antigens are unknown. Produced via immunoSEQ multiplex PCR; TCRdb's table is partial and in-frame only. The sample lists approximately 70,000 clones, approximately 82% occurring once. The sequenced sample was CD4+ T cells from PBMCs cultured with HCoV-229E spike peptides, obtained after COVID-19 vaccination. The receptors stem from a human donor who received a COVID-19 vaccine.

As DNA, the CDR3 is TGTGCCAGCAGCTTGGGGGGGTTCGGTAACACCGGGGAGCTGTTTTTT. It yields the protein CASSLGGFGNTGELFF. The gene calls are TRBV5-4 and TRBJ2-2; D is perhaps TRBD1 or TRBD2 (5 bases each). Trimming took off 0 bases at V and 2 bases at J, with 11 bases between the two ends. The CDR3 has 16 amino acids. CDR1 is SGHNT, CDR2 YYREEE, per germline (reference sequence).

The rearrangement links TRBV6-5 to TRBJ2-4; 9 nucleotides line up with TRBD1. Germline V CDR1 and CDR2: MNHEY, SVGAGI. Losses at the gene ends were 5 bases for V and 7 bases for J; bases not matched to a gene: 6. The CDR3 runs to 14 residues. The CDR3 sequence: CASSRQGEGNIQYF. In nucleotides, the CDR3 is TGTGCCAGCAGTAGACAGGGGGAGGGGAACATTCAGTACTTC.

The rearrangement links TRBV2 to TRBJ1-5; TRBD1 matches 7 bases. Germline trimming cut 3 bases from V and 4 bases from J; bases unmatched to any gene: 6. This CDR3 has 15 residues. CDR1 is SNHLY, CDR2 FYNNEI, per germline. CDR3 coding DNA: TGTGCCAGCAGTGATCGCGGGACAGCAAATCAGCCCCAGCATTTT. Its protein product is CASSDRGTANQPQHF.

V gene TRBV6-2 or TRBV6-3 combines with J gene TRBJ1-5, with 8 bases aligning to TRBD1. Germline V gene data show CDR1 as MNHEY and CDR2 as SVGEGT. The CDR3 totals 15 residues. The J segment lost 2 bases and the V segment lost 5 bases, leaving 5 bases of the junction unmatched. Written as DNA, the CDR3 is TGTGCCAGCAGTCCGGGACAGGTGGGCAATCAGCCCCAGCATTTT. Amino acids: CASSPGQVGNQPQHF.

The genes are TRBV6-5 and TRBJ2-7; 10 bases map to TRBD1. V was pared by 2 bases and J by 2 bases, with 0 bases of the junction left unmatched. This CDR3 region has 14 residues. Germline V gene sequence: CDR1 MNHEY, CDR2 SVGAGI. The CDR3 coding sequence is TGTGCCAGCAGTTACGGGACAGGGGCCTACGAGCAGTACGTC. Translating gives CASSYGTGAYEQYV.

Only a few counts were recorded for this clone. The rearrangement links TRBV7-9 to TRBJ1-1; TRBD1 might be the D (5 bases). Trimming pared 0 bases from V and 7 bases from J, leaving 12 bases between. Germline-derived CDR1 and CDR2 are SEHNR and FQNEAQ (reference sequence). The CDR3 extends over 14 amino acids. As DNA, the CDR3 is TGTGCCAGCAGCTTAGCGGGGGGAGATTTTGAAGCTTTCTTT. Protein: CASSLAGGDFEAFF.

This rearrangement joins TRBV24-1 to TRBJ2-2; weak D call: TRBD1 (8 bases). CDR1 and CDR2 (germline): KGHDR, SFDVKD. This CDR3 spans 16 amino acids. The ends were cut back, 3 bases at V and 5 bases at J, with 15 bases in the middle. CDR3 coding DNA: TGTGCCACCAGTGATCGACAGGGGAGGGGAACCGGGGAGCTGTTTTTT. It translates to CATSDRQGRGTGELFF.

The chain has TRBV9 and TRBJ2-5; the match to TRBD2 covers 9 bases. The CDR3 runs 17 residues. The V segment lost 0 bases and the J segment 0 bases; nucleotides outside the gene matches: 6. The germline V gene has CDR1 SGDLS and CDR2 YYNGEE. DNA of the CDR3: TGTGCCAGCAGCGTAGGTCCGGCGGGGGGGTACCAAGAGACCCAGTACTTC. This translates into CASSVGPAGGYQETQYF.

This CDR3 reads CSVVGAGGLYTGELFF. CDR3 bases: TGCAGCGTTGTAGGGGCAGGGGGCTTGTACACCGGGGAGCTGTTTTTT. The rearrangement links TRBV29-1 to TRBJ2-2; 8 positions agree with TRBD1. The V and J ends lost 4 bases and 3 bases, in that order; junction bases with no gene match: 10. This CDR3 region has 16 residues. Per germline, CDR1 SQVTM and CDR2 ANQGSEA.

The rearrangement uses TRBV9 and TRBJ2-2; TRBD1 or TRBD2 may be the D gene (5 bases each). Germline V gene data show CDR1 as SGDLS and CDR2 as YYNGEE. V was cut by 1 base and J by 4 bases, with 11 bases left in between. The CDR3 spans 15 residues. CDR3 coding DNA: TGTGCCAGCAGCGTATTTGAGGGGACCACCGGGGAGCTGTTTTTT. Amino acids: CASSVFEGTTGELFF. Using reference TRBV9 and TRBJ2-2 for the parts outside the CDR3, the full variable domain is DSGVTQTPKHLITATGQRVTLRCSPRSGDLSVYWYQQSLDQGLQFLIQYYNGEERAKGNILERFSAQQFPDLHSELNLSSLELGDSALYFCASSVFEGTTGELFFGEGSRLTVL.

The chain recombines TRBV4-3 with TRBJ2-3, with 8 bases lining up with TRBD2. Germline V gene lookup returns CDR1 LGHNA and CDR2 YSLEER. V was pared by 3 bases and J by 7 bases, with 9 bases of the junction left unmatched. The CDR3 consists of 15 residues. The CDR3 is CASSQRGTSGHTQYF. In nucleotides, the CDR3 is TGCGCCAGCAGCCAGAGAGGGACTAGTGGGCATACGCAGTATTTT.

For this clone: Other DNA sequences in this specimen translate into the identical CDR3. The J gene is TRBJ1-2, the V gene TRBV24-1, with D possibly TRBD1 on 6 matching bases. The CDR3 is 12 amino acids. The germline CDR1 and CDR2 sequences are KGHDR and SFDVKD. V lost 4 bases to trimming and J lost 5 bases, with 7 bases between them. This CDR3 is CATSDRGYGYTF. CDR3 nucleotides: TGTGCCACCAGTGACAGGGGTTATGGCTACACCTTC.

The CDR3 DNA reads TGTGCCAGCAGTGAAGTTGTAGTGAGGGGCACTGAAGCTTTCTTT. Protein product: CASSEVVVRGTEAFF. The J gene is TRBJ1-1, the V gene TRBV2, with D maybe TRBD1 (5 bases). The length of the CDR3 is 15 residues. With 1 base removed from V and 4 bases from J, the gap between germline ends came to 13 bases. In germline, CDR1 is SNHLY, CDR2 FYNNEI.

This clone was detected a few times. The chain carries TRBV18 and TRBJ1-1, with 8 bases fitting TRBD1. The CDR3 has 17 amino acids. V shed 6 bases and J 3 bases; nucleotides not matched to a gene: 15. Per germline, CDR1 KGHSH and CDR2 LQKENI. The CDR3 DNA reads as TGTGCCAGCTCCACCAGTGGACAGGGCCCTGGGGACACTGAAGCTTTCTTT. Translation: CASSTSGQGPGDTEAFF. Variable domain in full (rest from reference TRBV18 and TRBJ1-1): NAGVMQNPRHLVRRRGQEARLRCSPMKGHSHVYWYRQLPEEGLKFMVYLQKENIIDESGMPKERFSAEFPKEGPSILRIQQVVRGDSAAYFCASSTSGQGPGDTEAFFGQGTRLTVV.

V usage is TRBV6-5 and J usage is TRBJ1-2; D not resolved. The CDR3 has 12 amino acids. Between the trimmed V and J ends, which lost 8 bases and 4 bases, there was a span of 11 bases. The V gene's germline CDR1 is MNHEY and CDR2 SVGAGI. The chain's CDR3 is CASEGRPYGYTF. The CDR3 DNA reads TGTGCCAGCGAGGGAAGGCCCTATGGCTACACCTTC.

This chain links TRBV6-5 with TRBJ1-1, with D hard to call. The CDR3 covers 14 residues. Between the trimmed V and J ends, which lost 5 bases and 3 bases, there was a span of 13 bases. Germline CDR1 MNHEY, CDR2 SVGAGI. The CDR3 DNA follows: TGTGCCAGCAGTCCCTTAGACATCCACACTGAAGCTTTCTTT. Amino acids: CASSPLDIHTEAFF.

This chain connects TRBV2 to TRBJ1-2, with 7 bases that match TRBD1. Germline CDR1 reads SNHLY; CDR2 reads FYNNEI. The CDR3 has 14 amino acids. J lost 5 bases, V lost 6 bases, and 9 bases had no gene match. The CDR3 bases are TGTGCCAGCAGCGACCTGGGACAGACGTATGGCTACACCTTC. Translating gives CASSDLGQTYGYTF.

The J gene is TRBJ1-1, the V gene TRBV5-1; D is perhaps TRBD1 (6 bases). Germline CDR1 and CDR2: SGHRS and YFSETQ. The CDR3 is 13 amino acids. The V end lost 4 bases, the J end lost 3 bases, and 10 bases lay between the germline ends. CDR3 bases: TGCGCCAGCAGCAAGGACAGATACACTGAAGCTTTCTTT. Translating it yields CASSKDRYTEAFF.

V is TRBV6-5 and J is TRBJ1-2, with 8 positions matching TRBD1. CDR3 size: 14 residues. The junction had 7 bases not matched to a gene; V was cut back by 6 bases and J by 4 bases. Per the germline V gene, CDR1 is MNHEY and CDR2 is SVGAGI. CDR3 nucleotides: TGTGCCAGCAGAAGGACAGGGTTGGGCTATGGCTACACCTTC. Translated: CASRRTGLGYGYTF.

V and J are TRBV5-1 and TRBJ1-2; perhaps TRBD1 as D (5 bases). V was cut by 0 bases and J by 8 bases, with 14 bases left in between. CDR1 is SGHRS, CDR2 YFSETQ, per germline. The CDR3 has 14 amino acids. For the CDR3, the DNA is TGCGCCAGCAGCTTGGAGGGTCAGGGCAACGGCTACACCTTC. It is translated as CASSLEGQGNGYTF.

The chain combines TRBV18 with TRBJ2-3; 8 bases match TRBD1. There are 16 residues in the CDR3. The J segment lost 5 bases and the V segment lost 3 bases, leaving 10 bases of the junction unmatched. Germline CDR1 KGHSH, CDR2 LQKENI. As DNA, the CDR3 is TGTGCCAGCTCACCTCGCATCGGACAGGGACTAGATACGCAGTATTTT. Residues: CASSPRIGQGLDTQYF.

This rearrangement joins TRBV18 to TRBJ1-3; D possibly corresponds to TRBD1 (6 bases). Germline V gene sequence: CDR1 KGHSH, CDR2 LQKENI. V lost 3 bases and J 2 bases, leaving 17 bases between the germline ends. This CDR3 has 17 amino acids. CDR3 sequence (DNA): TGTGCCAGCTCACCTATAAATCCGGGACAAACTGGAAACACCATATATTTT. Translated: CASSPINPGQTGNTIYF.

CDR3 DNA: TGTGCCAGCTCACCTAGGGCAGGGGAAGACGGTGAAGCTTTCTTT. Residues: CASSPRAGEDGEAFF. This sequence joins TRBV18 and TRBJ1-1, with D possibly TRBD1 on 6 matching bases. The CDR3 contains 15 residues. Trimming left V 3 bases short and J 7 bases short, with 18 bases between. Germline V gene data show CDR1 as KGHSH and CDR2 as LQKENI. The full variable domain, in which reference TRBV18 and TRBJ1-1 provide the parts outside the CDR3, is NAGVMQNPRHLVRRRGQEARLRCSPMKGHSHVYWYRQLPEEGLKFMVYLQKENIIDESGMPKERFSAEFPKEGPSILRIQQVVRGDSAAYFCASSPRAGEDGEAFFGQGTRLTVV.

J is TRBJ1-2 and V is TRBV9; D is possibly TRBD1 (6 bases). The CDR3 has 15 amino acids. The V end lost 7 bases, the J end lost 2 bases, and 18 bases lay between the germline ends. The V gene's germline CDR1 is SGDLS and CDR2 YYNGEE. CDR3 sequence: CASAGGAGHNYGYTF. As DNA, the CDR3 is TGTGCCAGCGCCGGGGGGGCAGGACACAACTATGGCTACACCTTC.

The count of this clone is one. The chain carries TRBV5-6 and TRBJ2-3; D not certain. The CDR3 contains 15 residues. With 0 bases removed from V and 1 base from J, the gap between germline ends came to 9 bases. Germline V gene data show CDR1 as SGHDT and CDR2 as YYEEEE. CDR3 protein: CASSLVGPRTDTQYF. The CDR3 DNA follows: TGTGCCAGCAGCTTGGTCGGCCCACGCACAGATACGCAGTATTTT.

This chain links TRBV10-3 with TRBJ2-5; perhaps TRBD1 as D (7 bases). Germline CDR1 ENHRY, CDR2 SYGVKD. V was pared by 8 bases and J by 2 bases, with 12 bases between. This CDR3 has 13 residues. This CDR3 is CAIGRGEQETQYF. The CDR3 DNA reads as TGTGCCATCGGCAGGGGGGAGCAAGAGACCCAGTACTTC.

The chain has TRBV10-3 and TRBJ2-3, with TRBD1 matching 8 bases. Germline V lookup: CDR1 ENHRY, CDR2 SYGVKD. The CDR3 contains 15 residues. With 0 bases clipped from V and 5 bases from J, the junction kept 4 bases outside the gene matches. The chain's CDR3 is CAISESTGERDTQYF. For the CDR3, the DNA is TGTGCCATCAGTGAGTCGACAGGGGAAAGAGATACGCAGTATTTT.

The chain employs TRBV6-4 and TRBJ2-7; tentative D call: TRBD1 (6 bases). Germline V gene sequence: CDR1 MRHNA, CDR2 SNTAGT. V was cut by 4 bases and J by 4 bases, with 11 bases left in between. This CDR3 is 13 amino acids long. The CDR3 nucleotides read TGTGCCAGCAGTGGTGGACAGCCTTACGAGCAGTACGTC. This gives the protein CASSGGQPYEQYV.

The V gene is TRBV5-6, the J gene TRBJ2-5, with TRBD1 as a possible D gene (6 bases). Germline CDR1 SGHDT, CDR2 YYEEEE. This CDR3 is built from 16 residues. Between the trimmed V and J ends, which lost 5 bases and 2 bases, there was a span of 19 bases. CDR3 DNA: TGTGCCAGCAGTCGACGAGTGGGACACGCACAAGAGACCCAGTACTTC. It translates to CASSRRVGHAQETQYF.

This chain uses TRBV11-1 with TRBJ2-1; 7 bases agree with TRBD2. Per the germline V gene, CDR1 is SGHAT and CDR2 is FQDESV (reference sequence). The junction had 10 bases not matched to a gene; V was cut back by 4 bases and J by 7 bases. The CDR3 is made up of 15 amino acids. The CDR3, as DNA: TGTGCCAGCAGCTACCCCGGGGGGAGGAGGAATGAGCAGTTCTTC. Translating it yields CASSYPGGRRNEQFF. The full variable domain, completed using reference TRBV11-1 and TRBJ2-1, is EAEVAQSPRYKITEKSQAVAFWCDPISGHATLYWYRQILGQGPELLVQFQDESVVDDSQLPKDRFSAERLKGVDSTLKIQPAELGDSAMYLCASSYPGGRRNEQFFGPGTRLTVL.

The chain joins TRBV30 to TRBJ2-4, with D maybe TRBD1 (5 bases). The V end lost 0 bases, the J end lost 0 bases, and 6 bases lay between the germline ends. Germline CDR1 is GTSNPN and CDR2 is SVGIG (reference sequence). The CDR3 is 14 amino acids. CDR3 DNA sequence: TGTGCCTGGAGTGTAGGGGTAGCCAAAAACATTCAGTACTTC. Residues: CAWSVGVAKNIQYF. Based on the CDR3 plus reference TRBV30 and TRBJ2-4, the full variable domain is SQTIHQWPATLVQPVGSPLSLECTVEGTSNPNLYWYRQAAGRGLQLLFYSVGIGQISSEVPQNLSASRPQDRQFILSSKKLLLSDSGFYLCAWSVGVAKNIQYFGAGTRLSVL.

This clone was seen only once. V is TRBV5-1 and J is TRBJ1-4; no firm D call. The V gene's germline CDR1 is SGHRS and CDR2 YFSETQ. The CDR3 consists of 13 residues. V lost 4 bases and J lost 4, with 8 bases in between. CDR3 DNA: TGCGCCAGCAGCACTGGACTTAATGAAAAACTGTTTTTT. Protein sequence: CASSTGLNEKLFF. The variable domain in full, completed from reference TRBV5-1 and TRBJ1-4, reads KAGVTQTPRYLIKTRGQQVTLSCSPISGHRSVSWYQQTPGQGLQFLFEYFSETQRNKGNFPGRFSGRQFSNSRSEMNVSTLELGDSALYLCASSTGLNEKLFFGSGTQLSVL.